The entry below gives a single T cell receptor beta chain sequence along with its context. Its antigen is unknown. This entry is derived from a study of OX40 agonist ivuxolimab in advanced cancers. Study-level information: Patients received ivuxolimab, an intravenous treatment, every 2 weeks at 0.01 to 10 mg/kg.

Study observations and caveats: At 0.1 to 3.0 mg/kg, CD4+ and CD8+ blood T cells expanded clonally by week 6.

Repertoires were generated with immunoSEQ multiplex PCR, while TCRdb's copy carries only in-frame clones and drops some. This table holds roughly 63,000 clones, about 88% found once. Sequenced material: CD4+ or CD8+ T cells sorted from blood, taken in a trial of the OX40 agonist ivuxolimab. The clonotype originates from an adult with an advanced solid tumor such as melanoma, head and neck, liver or kidney cancer.

Here the CDR3 reads CASSPRLGNYNEQFF. The CDR3 bases are TGTGCCAGCAGTCCCCGCCTAGGGAACTACAATGAGCAGTTCTTC. The V and J genes are TRBV27 and TRBJ2-1; D is unresolved. V lost 5 bases and J 3 bases, leaving 14 bases between the germline ends. This CDR3 has 15 residues. Germline loops: CDR1 MNHEY, CDR2 SMNVEV (reference sequence).